The rows below give T cell receptor beta chains drawn from one sample of a study of shared clonotypes between healthy human individuals. Measured with immunoSEQ multiplex PCR; TCRdb has only the in-frame clones, and not every one. The data contain over 2 million clones, 95% of them seen just once; the ten biggest clones take up 0.13%. Sequencing was done on a sample of naive CD4+ T cells sorted from blood. All receptors derive from a man in his late teens or twenties in good health. CDR3s leave out the opening cysteine and the closing phenylalanine or tryptophan. Clone sizes are given selectively: once, few, many, or a class where the clone is expanded.

J gene,V gene,clone size,CDR3 protein
TRBJ1-2,TRBV11-2,.,ASSPRTGGGYT
TRBJ2-6,TRBV4-1,.,ASSQTTVAGANVLT
TRBJ1-6,TRBV15,.,ATSRVRTFSPLH
TRBJ2-1,TRBV15,.,ATSRERGQGYEQF
TRBJ2-5,TRBV4-1,.,ASSQGQVQETQY
TRBJ1-6,TRBV10-3,.,AAGTDSPLH
TRBJ2-7,TRBV5-1,.,ASSEGTGAYEQY
TRBJ2-7,TRBV25-1,.,ASSEGGFHEQY
TRBJ2-7,TRBV7-9,.,ASSPRTSGYEQY
TRBJ2-5,TRBV13,.,ASSLGAGGQETQY
TRBJ2-1,TRBV6-6,.,ASSSPGQINEQF
TRBJ2-1,TRBV5-4,.,ASSLVGGPYNEQF
TRBJ2-5,TRBV7-9,once,ASSSFRGDGGETQY
TRBJ2-6,TRBV6-1,.,ASSAFGVAGANVLT
TRBJ2-7,TRBV10-1,.,ASSESGRPPYEQY
TRBJ2-7,TRBV2,.,ASSEQGQGGYEQY
TRBJ1-1,TRBV9,.,ASSRIAGEAF
TRBJ2-3,TRBV7-9,once,ASSSRPRRNTDTQY
TRBJ1-5,TRBV11-2,.,ASSLGTGREKQPQH
TRBJ1-2,TRBV7-9,.,ASSLEALVGGYT
TRBJ2-7,TRBV7-8,.,ASSMFGGNSYEQY
TRBJ2-1,TRBV29-1,.,SVNRGTSHNEQF
TRBJ1-1,TRBV7-9,.,ASSLVPPHTEAF
TRBJ2-2,TRBV28,.,ASTRRGRTNTGELF
TRBJ2-1,TRBV5-6,.,ASSESSVSVSYNEQF
TRBJ2-7,TRBV7-2,.,ASSPSGTGGFEQY
TRBJ2-4,TRBV4-1,.,ASSQVVSGGAKNIQY
TRBJ2-7,TRBV6-6,.,ASSLAGGGEQY
TRBJ2-6,TRBV5-1,.,ASRGGRGAHFTGANVLT
TRBJ2-1,TRBV6-5,.,ASSYSAGSSYNEQF
TRBJ1-2,TRBV28,.,ASTPGFGGYT
TRBJ1-1,TRBV27,.,ASSLTGQSEAF
TRBJ2-7,TRBV7-8,.,ASSLARDRPYEQY
TRBJ1-6,TRBV5-6,.,ASSPEGGVPNSPLH
TRBJ2-1,TRBV5-6,once,ASSAGLAGYEQF
TRBJ1-2,TRBV19,many,ASSIAANMGYT
TRBJ1-1,TRBV6-5,.,ASSPDRMRATEAF